The 8 T cell receptor beta chains presented below share a single source sample, sequenced in a study of metastatic and nonmetastatic thyroid tumors. All patients were treatment-naive before thyroid surgery. TCRdb redid the clone calls on the PCR reads using MiXCR. The sample shows tens of thousands of clones, approximately 15% of them seen only once. Specimen: blood. The receptor source for this set is a male donor with papillary thyroid cancer or a benign thyroid nodule (not recorded which). Some clones in this sample may be carry-over from other donors' samples.

This clone was counted at least ten times. V gene TRBV19 combines with J gene TRBJ1-1, with TRBD1 matching over 8 bases. The length of the CDR3 is 15 residues. Unmatched junction bases numbered 8, after V lost 4 bases and J lost 4 bases. The V gene's germline CDR1 is LNHDA and CDR2 SQIVND (reference sequence). The CDR3 here is CASSTRQGQGTEAFF. In DNA, the CDR3 is TGTGCCAGTAGTACCCGACAGGGGCAGGGCACTGAAGCTTTCTTT.

This clone has just a few counts. The rearrangement uses TRBV27 and TRBJ2-7, with TRBD1 as a possible D gene (5 bases). V was trimmed by 6 bases and J by 6 bases, leaving 15 bases between them. CDR3 length: 13 residues. In germline, CDR1 is MNHEY, CDR2 SMNVEV (reference sequence). In DNA, the CDR3 is TGTGCCAGCAGCCAAACAGGTTTTACCGAGCAGTACTTC. Translation gives CASSQTGFTEQYF.

This clone was seen at least ten times. This CDR3 reads CASSPRYEQYF. CDR3 nucleotides: TGTGCCAGCAGTCCCCGGTACGAGCAGTACTTC. This sequence joins TRBV2 and TRBJ2-7; D is uncertain. CDR1 and CDR2 from the germline V gene are SNHLY and FYNNEI. V lost 5 bases to trimming and J lost 4 bases, with 6 bases between them. This CDR3 is 11 amino acids long.

This clone has a count of ten or more. The rearrangement joins TRBV5-5 to TRBJ2-5, with 11 bases fitting TRBD1. The CDR3 contains 15 residues. From germline, CDR1 is SGHKS and CDR2 YYEKEE (reference sequence). Trimming cost V 2 bases and J 4 bases; bases outside gene matches: 4. As DNA, the CDR3 is TGTGCCAGCAGCTTAGGGACAGGGGGGACAGAGACCCAGTACTTC. Its translation: CASSLGTGGTETQYF.

This sequence joins TRBV12-3 or TRBV12-4 and TRBJ2-3, with D unresolved. Deletions cut 6 bases from V and 2 bases from J, with 15 bases between. The CDR3 runs 15 residues. CDR3 loop: CASSKAPSSTDTQYF. The CDR3 coding sequence is TGTGCCAGCAGCAAGGCCCCCTCCTCCACAGATACGCAGTATTTT.

This clone occurred many times. The chain links TRBV6-1 to TRBJ2-7; 7 bases are shared with TRBD1. Trimming cost V 7 bases and J 1 base; bases outside gene matches: 7. Germline CDR1 is MNHNS and CDR2 is SASEGT. CDR3 size: 14 residues. Here the CDR3 DNA reads TGTGCCAGCACGAGGGCAGGGGGTTCCTACGAGCAGTACTTC. Amino acids: CASTRAGGSYEQYF.

As concerns this clone: At the DNA level, this CDR3 is encoded by other sequences in the same sample as well. V usage is TRBV7-3 and J usage is TRBJ1-6; no reliable D call. Trimming removed 3 bases from V and 9 bases from J, with 12 bases in between. Germline V gene data show CDR1 as SGHTA and CDR2 as FQGTGA. CDR3 length: 14 amino acids. In DNA, the CDR3 is TGTGCCAGCAGCTTCGGTGTGTTGGGTTCACCCCTCCACTTT. As protein: CASSFGVLGSPLHF.

In its sample, this clone was seen many times. This chain links TRBV2 with TRBJ2-7; D may be TRBD2 (5 bases). V was cut by 7 bases and J by 10 bases, with 20 bases left in between. CDR3 length: 13 amino acids. The germline gives CDR1 SNHLY, CDR2 FYNNEI. The CDR3 DNA reads as TGTGCCAGCACTGTGCTTAGCGCCGGCGATCAGTACTTC. Its protein is CASTVLSAGDQYF. Combining the CDR3 with reference TRBV2 and TRBJ2-7 gives the whole variable domain EPEVTQTPSHQVTQMGQEVILRCVPISNHLYFYWYRQILGQKVEFLVSFYNNEISEKSEIFDDQFSVERPDGSNFTLKIRSTKLEDSAMYFCASTVLSAGDQYFGPGTRLTVT.